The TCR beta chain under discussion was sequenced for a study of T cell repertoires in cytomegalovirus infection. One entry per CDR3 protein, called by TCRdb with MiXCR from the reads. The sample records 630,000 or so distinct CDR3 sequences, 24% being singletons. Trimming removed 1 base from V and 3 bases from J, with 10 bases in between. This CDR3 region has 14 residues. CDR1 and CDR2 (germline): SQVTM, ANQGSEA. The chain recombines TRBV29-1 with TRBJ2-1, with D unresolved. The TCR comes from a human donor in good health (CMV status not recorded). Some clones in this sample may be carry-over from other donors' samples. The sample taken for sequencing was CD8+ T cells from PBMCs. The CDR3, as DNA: TGCAGCGTTGAAGGGAGATCAGGCTACAATGAGCAGTTCTTC. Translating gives CSVEGRSGYNEQFF.